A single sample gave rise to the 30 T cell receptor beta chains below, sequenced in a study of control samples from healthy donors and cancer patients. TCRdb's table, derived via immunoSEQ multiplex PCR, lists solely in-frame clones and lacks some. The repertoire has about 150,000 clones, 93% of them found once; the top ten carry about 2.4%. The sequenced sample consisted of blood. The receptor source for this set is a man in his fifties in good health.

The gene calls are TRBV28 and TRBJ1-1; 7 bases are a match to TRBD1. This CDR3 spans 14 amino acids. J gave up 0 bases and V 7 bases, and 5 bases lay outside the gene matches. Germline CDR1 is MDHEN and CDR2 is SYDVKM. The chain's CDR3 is CASNGGQMNTEAFF. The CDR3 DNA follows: TGTGCCAGCAACGGGGGACAGATGAACACTGAAGCTTTCTTT.

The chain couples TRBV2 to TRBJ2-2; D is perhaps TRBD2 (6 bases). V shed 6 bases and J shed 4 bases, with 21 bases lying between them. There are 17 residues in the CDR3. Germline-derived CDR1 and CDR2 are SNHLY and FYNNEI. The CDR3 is CASRNGASGRITGELFF. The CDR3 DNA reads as TGTGCCAGCAGGAACGGGGCAAGCGGGCGGATCACCGGGGAGCTGTTTTTT.

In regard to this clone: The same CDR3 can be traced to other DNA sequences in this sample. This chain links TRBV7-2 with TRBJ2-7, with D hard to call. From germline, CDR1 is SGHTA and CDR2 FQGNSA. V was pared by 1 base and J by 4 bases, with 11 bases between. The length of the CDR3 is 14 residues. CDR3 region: CASSLGAGPYEQYF. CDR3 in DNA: TGTGCCAGCAGCTTAGGTGCAGGCCCATACGAGCAGTACTTC. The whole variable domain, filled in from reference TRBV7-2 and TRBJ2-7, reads GAGVSQSPSNKVTEKGKDVELRCDPISGHTALYWYRQSLGQGLEFLIYFQGNSAPDKSGLPSDRFSAERTGGSVSTLTIQRTQQEDSAVYLCASSLGAGPYEQYFGPGTRLTVT.

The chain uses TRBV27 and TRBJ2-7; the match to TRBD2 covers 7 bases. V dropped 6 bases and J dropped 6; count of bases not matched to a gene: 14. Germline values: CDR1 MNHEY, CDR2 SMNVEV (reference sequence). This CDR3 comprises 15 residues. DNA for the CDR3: TGTGCCAGCAGCCCCCCGGGACTAAAAGGCGCCGAGCAGTACTTC. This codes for CASSPPGLKGAEQYF.

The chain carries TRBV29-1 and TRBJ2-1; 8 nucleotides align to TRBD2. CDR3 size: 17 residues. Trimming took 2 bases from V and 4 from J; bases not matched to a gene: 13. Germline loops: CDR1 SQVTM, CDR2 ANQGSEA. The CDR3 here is CSVEKGIAGPLYNEQFF. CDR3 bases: TGCAGCGTTGAAAAGGGGATAGCGGGACCCCTGTACAATGAGCAGTTCTTC.

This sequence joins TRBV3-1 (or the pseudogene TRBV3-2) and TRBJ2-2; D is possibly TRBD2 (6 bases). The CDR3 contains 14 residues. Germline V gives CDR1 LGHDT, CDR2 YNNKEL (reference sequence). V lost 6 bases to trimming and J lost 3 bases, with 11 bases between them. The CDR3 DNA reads TGTGCCAGCAGACCTGGGGGGTACACCGGGGAGCTGTTTTTT. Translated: CASRPGGYTGELFF.

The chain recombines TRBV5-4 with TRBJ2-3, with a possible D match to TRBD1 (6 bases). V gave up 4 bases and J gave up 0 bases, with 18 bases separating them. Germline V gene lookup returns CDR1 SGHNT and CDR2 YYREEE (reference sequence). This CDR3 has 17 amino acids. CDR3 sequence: CASSLRTANPSTDTQYF. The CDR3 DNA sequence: TGTGCCAGCAGCCTTAGGACAGCCAACCCTAGCACAGATACGCAGTATTTT.

CDR3 region: CASSLPASGALTDTQYF. The CDR3 region has the DNA TGTGCCAGCAGCTTGCCCGCTAGCGGAGCCCTCACAGATACGCAGTATTTT. The chain uses TRBV7-8 and TRBJ2-3; 7 bases agree with TRBD2. CDR1 and CDR2 from the germline V gene are SGHVS and FQNEAQ. The CDR3 runs to 17 residues. J was trimmed by 2 bases and V by 3 bases; bases with no gene match: 11. The full variable domain, completed using reference TRBV7-8 and TRBJ2-3, is GAGVSQSPRYKVAKRGQDVALRCDPISGHVSLFWYQQALGQGPEFLTYFQNEAQLDKSGLPSDRFFAERPEGSVSTLKIQRTQQEDSAVYLCASSLPASGALTDTQYFGPGTRLTVL.

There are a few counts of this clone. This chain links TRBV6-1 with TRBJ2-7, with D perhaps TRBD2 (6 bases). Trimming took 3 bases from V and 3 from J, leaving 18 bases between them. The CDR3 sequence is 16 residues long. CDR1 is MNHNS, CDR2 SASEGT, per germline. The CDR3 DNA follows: TGTGCCAGCAGTGACCTGAGTGGGGGGACCTTCTACGAGCAGTACTTC. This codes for CASSDLSGGTFYEQYF.

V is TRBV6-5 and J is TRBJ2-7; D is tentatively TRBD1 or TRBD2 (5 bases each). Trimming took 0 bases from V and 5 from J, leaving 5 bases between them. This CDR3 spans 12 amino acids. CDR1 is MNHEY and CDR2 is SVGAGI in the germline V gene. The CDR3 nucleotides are TGTGCCAGCAGTTACTCGGGGGACGAGCAGTACTTC. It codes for CASSYSGDEQYF.

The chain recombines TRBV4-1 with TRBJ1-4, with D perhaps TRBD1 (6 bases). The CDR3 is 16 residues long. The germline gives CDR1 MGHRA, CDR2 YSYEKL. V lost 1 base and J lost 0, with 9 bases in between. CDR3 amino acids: CASSQAGTTTNEKLFF. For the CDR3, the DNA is TGCGCCAGCAGCCAAGCCGGGACAACAACTAATGAAAAACTGTTTTTT.

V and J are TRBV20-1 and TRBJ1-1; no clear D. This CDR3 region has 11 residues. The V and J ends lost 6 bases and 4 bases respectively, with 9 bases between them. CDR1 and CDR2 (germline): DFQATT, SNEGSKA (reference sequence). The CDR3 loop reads CSADYATEAFF. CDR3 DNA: TGCAGTGCGGACTATGCCACTGAAGCTTTCTTT.

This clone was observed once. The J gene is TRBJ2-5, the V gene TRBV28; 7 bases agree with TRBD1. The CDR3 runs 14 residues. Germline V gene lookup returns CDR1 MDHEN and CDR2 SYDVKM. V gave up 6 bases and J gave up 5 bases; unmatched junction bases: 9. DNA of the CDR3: TGTGCCAGCAGCCAAGGGGGCGCCCGGGAGACCCAGTACTTC. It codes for CASSQGGARETQYF.

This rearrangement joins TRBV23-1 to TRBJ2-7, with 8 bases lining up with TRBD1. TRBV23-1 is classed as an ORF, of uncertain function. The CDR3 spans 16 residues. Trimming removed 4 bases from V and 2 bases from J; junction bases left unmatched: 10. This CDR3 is CASSPPSRDRTYEQYF. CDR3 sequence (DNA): TGCGCCAGCAGTCCCCCGTCCCGGGACAGGACCTACGAGCAGTACTTC.

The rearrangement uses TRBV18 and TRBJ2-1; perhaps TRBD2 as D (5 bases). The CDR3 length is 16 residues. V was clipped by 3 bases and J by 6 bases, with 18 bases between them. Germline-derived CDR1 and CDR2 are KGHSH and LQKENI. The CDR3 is CASSPPSGTRSNEQFF. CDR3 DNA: TGTGCCAGCTCACCGCCTTCTGGCACTAGATCCAATGAGCAGTTCTTC.

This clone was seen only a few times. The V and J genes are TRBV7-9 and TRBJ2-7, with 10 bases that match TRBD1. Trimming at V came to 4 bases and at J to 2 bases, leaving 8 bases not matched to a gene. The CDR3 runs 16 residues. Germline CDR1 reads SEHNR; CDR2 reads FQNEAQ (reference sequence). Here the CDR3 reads CASSSPTGTGAYEQYF. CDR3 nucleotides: TGTGCCAGCAGCTCCCCGACCGGGACAGGGGCCTACGAGCAGTACTTC.

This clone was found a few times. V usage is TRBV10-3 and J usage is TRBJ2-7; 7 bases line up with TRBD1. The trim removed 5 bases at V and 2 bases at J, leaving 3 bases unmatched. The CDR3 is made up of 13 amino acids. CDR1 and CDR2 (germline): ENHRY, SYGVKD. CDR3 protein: CAISLTGAYEQYF. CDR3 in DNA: TGTGCCATCAGTTTAACAGGGGCCTACGAGCAGTACTTC.

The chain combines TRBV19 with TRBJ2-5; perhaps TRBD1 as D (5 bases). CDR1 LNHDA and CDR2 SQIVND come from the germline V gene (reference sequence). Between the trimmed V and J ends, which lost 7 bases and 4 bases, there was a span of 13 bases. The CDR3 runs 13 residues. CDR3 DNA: TGTGCCAGTACCCAGGGAAGGTCAGAGACCCAGTACTTC. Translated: CASTQGRSETQYF.

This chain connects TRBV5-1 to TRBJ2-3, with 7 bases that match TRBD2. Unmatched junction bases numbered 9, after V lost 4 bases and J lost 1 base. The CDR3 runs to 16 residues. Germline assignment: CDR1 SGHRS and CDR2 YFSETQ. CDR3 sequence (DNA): TGCGCCAGCAGCCAGACAGCGGGATACGGCACAGATACGCAGTATTTT. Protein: CASSQTAGYGTDTQYF.

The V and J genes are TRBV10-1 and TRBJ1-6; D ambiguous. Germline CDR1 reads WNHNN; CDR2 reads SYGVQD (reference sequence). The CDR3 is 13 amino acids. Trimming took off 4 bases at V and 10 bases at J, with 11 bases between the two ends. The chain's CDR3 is CASSGGIRSPLHF. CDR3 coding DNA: TGCGCCAGCAGTGGAGGCATAAGGTCACCCCTCCACTTT.

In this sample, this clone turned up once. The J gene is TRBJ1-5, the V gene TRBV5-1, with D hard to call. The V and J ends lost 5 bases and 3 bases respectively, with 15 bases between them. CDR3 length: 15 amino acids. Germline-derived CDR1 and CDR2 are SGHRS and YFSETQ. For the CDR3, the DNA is TGCGCCAGCAGTTGGTCTTCCGGCCTCAATCAGCCCCAGCATTTT. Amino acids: CASSWSSGLNQPQHF.

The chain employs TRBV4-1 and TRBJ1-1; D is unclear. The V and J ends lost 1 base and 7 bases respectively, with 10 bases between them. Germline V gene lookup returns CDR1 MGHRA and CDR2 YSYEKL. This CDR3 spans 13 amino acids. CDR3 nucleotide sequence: TGCGCCAGCAGCCAAGGGTGGGAGATTGAAGCTTTCTTT. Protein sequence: CASSQGWEIEAFF.

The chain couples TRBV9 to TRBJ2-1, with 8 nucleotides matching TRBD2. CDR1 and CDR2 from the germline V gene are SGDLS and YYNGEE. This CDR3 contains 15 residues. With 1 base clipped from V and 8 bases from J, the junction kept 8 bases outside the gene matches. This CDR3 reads CASSVRAGGTDEQFF. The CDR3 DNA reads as TGTGCCAGCAGCGTAAGGGCGGGAGGTACCGATGAGCAGTTCTTC.

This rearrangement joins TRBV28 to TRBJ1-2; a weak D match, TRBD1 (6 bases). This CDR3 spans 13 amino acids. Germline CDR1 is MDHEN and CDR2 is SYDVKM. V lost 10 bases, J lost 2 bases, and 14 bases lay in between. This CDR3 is CAIQDRVNYGYTF. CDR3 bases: TGTGCCATCCAGGACAGAGTAAACTATGGCTACACCTTC.

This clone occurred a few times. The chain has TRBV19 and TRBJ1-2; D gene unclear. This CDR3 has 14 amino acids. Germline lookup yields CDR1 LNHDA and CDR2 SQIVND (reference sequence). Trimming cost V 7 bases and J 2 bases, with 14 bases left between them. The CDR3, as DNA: TGTGCCAGTACGAAGGATACGGAAAACTATGGCTACACCTTC. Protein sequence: CASTKDTENYGYTF.

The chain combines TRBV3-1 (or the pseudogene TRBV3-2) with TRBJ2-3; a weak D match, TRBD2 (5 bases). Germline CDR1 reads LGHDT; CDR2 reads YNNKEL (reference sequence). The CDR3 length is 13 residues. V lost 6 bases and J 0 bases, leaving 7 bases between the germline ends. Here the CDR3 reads CASRKRSTDTQYF. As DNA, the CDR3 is TGTGCCAGCAGAAAGCGGAGCACAGATACGCAGTATTTT.

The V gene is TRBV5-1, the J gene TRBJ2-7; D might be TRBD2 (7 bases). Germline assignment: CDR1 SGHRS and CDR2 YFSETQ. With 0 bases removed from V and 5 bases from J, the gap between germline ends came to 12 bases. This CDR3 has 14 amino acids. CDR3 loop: CASSLAWEGDEQYF. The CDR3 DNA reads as TGCGCCAGCAGCTTGGCCTGGGAGGGGGACGAGCAGTACTTC.

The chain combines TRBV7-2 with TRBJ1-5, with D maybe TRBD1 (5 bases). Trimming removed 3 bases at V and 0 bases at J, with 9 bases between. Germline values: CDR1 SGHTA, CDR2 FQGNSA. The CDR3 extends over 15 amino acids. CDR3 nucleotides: TGTGCCAGCAGCTTTGACAGTAATAGCAATCAGCCCCAGCATTTT. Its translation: CASSFDSNSNQPQHF.

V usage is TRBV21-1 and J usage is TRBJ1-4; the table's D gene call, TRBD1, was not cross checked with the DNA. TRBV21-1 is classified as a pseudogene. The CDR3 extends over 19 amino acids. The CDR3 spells CASSAPGGQGPGTNEKLFF. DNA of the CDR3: TGTGCCAGCAGCGCCCCAGGGGGACAGGGACCTGGGACTAATGAAAAACTGTTTTTT.

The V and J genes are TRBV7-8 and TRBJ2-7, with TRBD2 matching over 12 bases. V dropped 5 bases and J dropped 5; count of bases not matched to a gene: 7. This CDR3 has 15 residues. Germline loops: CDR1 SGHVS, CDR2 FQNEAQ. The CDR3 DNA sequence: TGTGCCAGCAGCGACACTAGCGGGAGGTTCGACGAGCAGTACTTC. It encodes CASSDTSGRFDEQYF.